This entry lists 2 T cell receptor beta chains sequenced from one sample in a study of CD4 T cells in relation to SARS-CoV-2 and coronaviruses. Clones were sequenced by immunoSEQ multiplex PCR, and TCRdb holds only the in-frame ones, with some missing. The table has roughly 43,000 clones, more than 65% seen once. No cognate antigen is known for these TCRs. The specimen sequenced was naive CD4+ T cells from PBMCs, cultured in vitro. Documented subset: naive CD4+ T cells isolated by negative enrichment. The receptors were sampled from an adult with COVID-19.

The V and J genes are TRBV9 and TRBJ2-5; 10 positions agree with TRBD2. With V trimmed by 0 bases and J by 5 bases, 10 bases remained unmatched. Germline V gives CDR1 SGDLS, CDR2 YYNGEE. CDR3 length: 17 amino acids. The CDR3 loop reads CASSVGASGSSWETQYF. The DNA for the CDR3 is TGTGCCAGCAGCGTAGGGGCTAGCGGGAGCTCCTGGGAGACCCAGTACTTC.

This chain uses TRBV6-4 with TRBJ2-3; 9 nucleotides agree with TRBD2. The CDR3 totals 15 residues. Losses at the gene ends were 5 bases for V and 6 bases for J; bases not matched to a gene: 9. The germline V gene encodes CDR1 MRHNA and CDR2 SNTAGT. In DNA, the CDR3 is TGTGCCAGCAGTCCCCTGGGGACTAGCCCGGATACGCAGTATTTT. Translating it yields CASSPLGTSPDTQYF.